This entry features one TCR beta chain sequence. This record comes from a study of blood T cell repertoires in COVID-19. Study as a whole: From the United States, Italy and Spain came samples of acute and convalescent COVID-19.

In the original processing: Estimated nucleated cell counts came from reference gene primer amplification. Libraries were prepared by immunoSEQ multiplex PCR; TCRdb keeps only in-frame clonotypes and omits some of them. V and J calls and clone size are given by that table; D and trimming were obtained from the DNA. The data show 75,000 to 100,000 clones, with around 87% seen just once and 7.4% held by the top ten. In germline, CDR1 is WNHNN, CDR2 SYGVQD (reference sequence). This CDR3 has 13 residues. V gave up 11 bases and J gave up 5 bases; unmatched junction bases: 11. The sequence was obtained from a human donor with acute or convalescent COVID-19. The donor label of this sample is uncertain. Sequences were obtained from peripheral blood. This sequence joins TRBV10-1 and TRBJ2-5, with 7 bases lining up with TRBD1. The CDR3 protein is CAGKRGRRETQYF. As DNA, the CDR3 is TGCGCCGGAAAAAGGGGGCGGAGGGAGACCCAGTACTTC.